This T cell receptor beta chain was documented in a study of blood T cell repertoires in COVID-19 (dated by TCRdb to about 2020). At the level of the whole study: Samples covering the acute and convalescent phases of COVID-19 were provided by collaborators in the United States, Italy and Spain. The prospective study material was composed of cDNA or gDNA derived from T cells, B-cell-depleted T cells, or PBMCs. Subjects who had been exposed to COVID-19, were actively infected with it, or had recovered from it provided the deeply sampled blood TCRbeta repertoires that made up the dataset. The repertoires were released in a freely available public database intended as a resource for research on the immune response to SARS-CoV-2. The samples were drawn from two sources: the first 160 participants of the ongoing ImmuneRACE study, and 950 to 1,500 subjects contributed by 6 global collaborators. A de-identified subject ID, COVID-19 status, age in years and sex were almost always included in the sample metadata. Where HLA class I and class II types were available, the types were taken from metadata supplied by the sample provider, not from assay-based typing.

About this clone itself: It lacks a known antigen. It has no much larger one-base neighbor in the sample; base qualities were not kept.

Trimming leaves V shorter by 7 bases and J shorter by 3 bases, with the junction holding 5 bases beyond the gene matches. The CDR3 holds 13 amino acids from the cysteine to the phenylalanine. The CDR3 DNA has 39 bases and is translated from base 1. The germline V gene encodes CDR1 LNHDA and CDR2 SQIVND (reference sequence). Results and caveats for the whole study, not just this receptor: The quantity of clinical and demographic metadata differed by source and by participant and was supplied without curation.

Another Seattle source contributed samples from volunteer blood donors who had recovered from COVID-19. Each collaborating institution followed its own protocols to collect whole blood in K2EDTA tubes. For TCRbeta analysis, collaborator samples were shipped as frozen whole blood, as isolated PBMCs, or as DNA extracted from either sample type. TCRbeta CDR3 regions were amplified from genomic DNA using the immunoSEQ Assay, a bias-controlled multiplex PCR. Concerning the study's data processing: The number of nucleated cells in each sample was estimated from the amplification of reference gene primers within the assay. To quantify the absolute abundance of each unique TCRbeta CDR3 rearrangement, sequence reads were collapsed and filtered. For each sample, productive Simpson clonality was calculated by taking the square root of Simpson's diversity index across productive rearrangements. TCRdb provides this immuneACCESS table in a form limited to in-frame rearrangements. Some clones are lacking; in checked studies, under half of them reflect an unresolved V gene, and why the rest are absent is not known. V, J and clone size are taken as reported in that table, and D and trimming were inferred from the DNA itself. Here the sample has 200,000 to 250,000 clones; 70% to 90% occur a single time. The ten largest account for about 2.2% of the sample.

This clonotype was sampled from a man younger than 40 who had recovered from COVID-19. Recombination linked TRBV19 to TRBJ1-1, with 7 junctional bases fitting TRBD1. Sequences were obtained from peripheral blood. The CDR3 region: CASMNRGYTEAFF. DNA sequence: TGTGCCAGTATGAACAGGGGTTACACTGAAGCTTTCTTT.